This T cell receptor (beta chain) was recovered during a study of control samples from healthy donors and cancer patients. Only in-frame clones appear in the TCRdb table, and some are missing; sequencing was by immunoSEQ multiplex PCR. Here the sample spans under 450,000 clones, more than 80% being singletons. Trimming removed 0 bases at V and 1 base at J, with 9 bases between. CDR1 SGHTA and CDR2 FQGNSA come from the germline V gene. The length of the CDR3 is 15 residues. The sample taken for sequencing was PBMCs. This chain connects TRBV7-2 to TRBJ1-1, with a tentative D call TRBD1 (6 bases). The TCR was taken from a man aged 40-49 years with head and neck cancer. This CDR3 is CASSLAGQTNTEAFF. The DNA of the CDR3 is TGTGCCAGCAGCTTAGCCGGACAGACGAACACTGAAGCTTTCTTT. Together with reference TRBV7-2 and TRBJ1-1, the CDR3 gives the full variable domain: GAGVSQSPSNKVTEKGKDVELRCDPISGHTALYWYRQSLGQGLEFLIYFQGNSAPDKSGLPSDRFSAERTGGSVSTLTIQRTQQEDSAVYLCASSLAGQTNTEAFFGQGTRLTVV.